This TCR beta chain originates from a study of blood T cell repertoires in COVID-19. Study context: Material from acute and convalescent COVID-19 was sourced from the United States, Italy and Spain.

How the authors handled the data: Amplification with reference gene primers provided the estimates of nucleated cell counts. The table came from immunoSEQ multiplex PCR; TCRdb's copy has only in-frame clones and leaves some out. The V and J calls and clone size come from that table; D and trimming were worked out from the DNA. The sample lists under 350,000 clones, around 86% occurring once. Participants were aged about 18 to 100 years from about two dozen US areas. Self-reported history from a screening survey and questionnaire set each donor's cohort. The CDR3 sequence is 14 residues long. V lost 4 bases to trimming and J lost 6 bases, with 15 bases between them. Germline lookup yields CDR1 SEHNR and CDR2 FQNEAQ (reference sequence).

The sequencing sample was made of PBMCs or T cells enriched from blood (not recorded which). The J gene is TRBJ1-1, the V gene TRBV7-9; TRBD1 is a possible D gene (5 bases). This sequence originates from a woman aged 40 to 50 with acute COVID-19. CDR3: CASSSSGTVPEAFF. As DNA, the CDR3 is TGTGCCAGCAGCTCCTCGGGGACTGTTCCTGAAGCTTTCTTT.